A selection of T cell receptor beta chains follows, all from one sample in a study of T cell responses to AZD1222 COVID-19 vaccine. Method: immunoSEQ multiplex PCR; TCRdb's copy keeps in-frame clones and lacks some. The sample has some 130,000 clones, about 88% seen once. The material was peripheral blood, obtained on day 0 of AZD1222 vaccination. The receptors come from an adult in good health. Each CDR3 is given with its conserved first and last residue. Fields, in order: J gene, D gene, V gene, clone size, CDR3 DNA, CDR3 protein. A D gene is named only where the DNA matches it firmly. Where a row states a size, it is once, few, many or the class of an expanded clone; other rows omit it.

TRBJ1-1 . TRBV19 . TGTGCCAGTAGTCGAAAATCAGGGTCTGAGAACACTGAAGCTTTCTTT CASSRKSGSENTEAFF
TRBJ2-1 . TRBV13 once TGTGCCAGCAGCTTAGGCCCTAGGGTGGATGAGCAGTTCTTC CASSLGPRVDEQFF
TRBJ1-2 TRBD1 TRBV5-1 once TGCGCCAGCAGCTTGAGCTGGGACAGGCCACCTAACTATGGCTACACCTTC CASSLSWDRPPNYGYTF
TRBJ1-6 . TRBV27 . TGTGCCAGCAGTTTATCGACGCGACGGAGCTCCTATAATTCACCCCTCCACTTT CASSLSTRRSSYNSPLHF
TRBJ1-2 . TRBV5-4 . TGTGCCAGCAGCTTTACAGGGAGGTACACTGGCTACACCTTC CASSFTGRYTGYTF
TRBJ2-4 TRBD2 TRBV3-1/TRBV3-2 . TGTGCCAGCAGCCAAGATGGACTAGTCTCAAACATTCAGTACTTC CASSQDGLVSNIQYF
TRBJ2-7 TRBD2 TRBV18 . TGTGCCAGCTCACCACAGACTAGCGGGGGTAGCGAGCAGTACTTC CASSPQTSGGSEQYF
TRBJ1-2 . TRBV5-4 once TGTGCCAGCAGCTTGGAGACGGACAACTATGGCTACACCTTC CASSLETDNYGYTF
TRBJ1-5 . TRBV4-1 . TGCGCCAGCAGCCAAGATAGGAGTAAGGGCTATAGCAATCAGCCCCAGCATTTT CASSQDRSKGYSNQPQHF
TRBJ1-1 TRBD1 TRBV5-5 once TGTGCCAGCAGCTCGGCGTTGGGACAGGTGAACACTGAAGCTTTCTTT CASSSALGQVNTEAFF
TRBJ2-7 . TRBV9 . TGTGCCAGCAGCGAGGGTTACACTTGGGGTTACGAGCAGTACTTC CASSEGYTWGYEQYF
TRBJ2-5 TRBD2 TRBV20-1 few TGCAGTGCTAGTTCGGGGTCTAGCGGGAGGGAACCTCCAGAGACCCAGTACTTC CSASSGSSGREPPETQYF
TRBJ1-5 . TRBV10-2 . TGCGCCAGCAGTGAAAGGGATGTAGGCAATCAGCCCCAGCATTTT CASSERDVGNQPQHF
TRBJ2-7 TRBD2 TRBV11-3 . TGTGCCAGCAGCTTGAAAGAGTGGCGGGAGGGATCCCAGTCCTACGAGCAGTACTTC CASSLKEWREGSQSYEQYF
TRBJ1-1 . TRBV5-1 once TGCGCCAGCGCTGGGGAGATAGAGGGGACCGAAGCTTTCTTT CASAGEIEGTEAFF
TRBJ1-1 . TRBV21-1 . TGTGCCAGCAGCCGAAGACAGGGGAACACTGAAGCTTTCTTT CASSRRQGNTEAFF
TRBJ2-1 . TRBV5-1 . TGCGCCAGCAGCTTCCTAACCCCGGGACAGCAGTTCTTC CASSFLTPGQQFF
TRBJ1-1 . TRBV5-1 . TGCGCCAGCAGCTTGGCGGACCCCAACACTGAAGCTTTCTTT CASSLADPNTEAFF
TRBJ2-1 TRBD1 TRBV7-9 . TGTGCCAGCAGCTTAGGGGTTGGGACAGTCTCCTACAATGAGCAGTTCTTC CASSLGVGTVSYNEQFF
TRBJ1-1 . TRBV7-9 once TGTGCCAGCAGCTTAGCAGGTGGGAGGGAAGAAGCTTTCTTT CASSLAGGREEAFF
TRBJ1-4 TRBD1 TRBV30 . TGTGCCTGGAGCACCCGCACAGGGGTGACTAATGAAAAACTGTTTTTT CAWSTRTGVTNEKLFF
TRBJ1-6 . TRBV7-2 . TGTACCAGCAGCTTAGTCCCGGGTCCTCAACCCCTCCACTTT CTSSLVPGPQPLHF
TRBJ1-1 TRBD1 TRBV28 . TGTGCCAGCAGCAACCCGACAGGGTTTAACACTGAAGCTTTCTTT CASSNPTGFNTEAFF
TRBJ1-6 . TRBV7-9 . TGTGCCAGCAGCTCCCGGGGCGCGAGCTCCTATAATTCACCCCTCCACTTT CASSSRGASSYNSPLHF
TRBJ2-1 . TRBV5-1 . TGCGCCAGCAGCTCCCAAGCGAGCTCCTACAATGAGCAGTTCTTC CASSSQASSYNEQFF
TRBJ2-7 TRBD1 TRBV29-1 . TGCAGCGTTGGCTCAACCATGACAGGGTTCAGCGAGCAGTACTTC CSVGSTMTGFSEQYF
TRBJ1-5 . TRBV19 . TGTGCCAGTAGTATCCCCCCGCAGCCCCAGCATTTT CASSIPPQPQHF
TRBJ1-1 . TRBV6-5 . TGTGCCAGCAGCAGCACCTTCATGAACACTGAAGCTTTCTTT CASSSTFMNTEAFF
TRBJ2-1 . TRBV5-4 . TGTGCCAGCAGCCCAACGGGACTCATAAATGAGCAGTTCTTC CASSPTGLINEQFF
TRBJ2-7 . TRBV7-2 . TGTGCCAGCAGAGGGGGGCCTTCCTACGAGCAGTACTTC CASRGGPSYEQYF
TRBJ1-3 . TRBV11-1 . TGTGCCAGGTTGACCACTAACACCATATATTTT CARLTTNTIYF